This T cell receptor (beta chain) derives from a study of blood T cell repertoires in COVID-19. Study background: Sources were T cells, B-cell-depleted T cells, or PBMCs; the material itself was cDNA or gDNA.

There are 15 residues in the CDR3. Methods used by the authors: Nucleated cell counts were estimated from reference gene primer amplification. TCRdb keeps only in-frame clones here, not all; method: immunoSEQ multiplex PCR. Clonal size and the V and J genes are those of that table, whereas D and trimming came from the DNA. The table lists roughly 140,000 clones, roughly four fifths of them singletons. The sequenced sample was peripheral blood. The chain joins TRBV21-1 to TRBJ1-4; the table calls TRBD1, which could not be checked here. TRBV21-1 has pseudogene status. The TCR was taken from a woman of 80 years or more with acute or convalescent COVID-19. CDR3 DNA sequence: TGTGCCAGCAGCAAAGACCAGGGGTTGGGGGAAAAACTGTTTTTT. Translation: CASSKDQGLGEKLFF.